This is a list of T cell receptor beta chains from one sample in a study of control samples from healthy donors and cancer patients. The repertoire was sequenced with immunoSEQ multiplex PCR; TCRdb's copy has only in-frame clones and lacks some. The sample has some 140,000 clones; about nine tenths are singletons. Sequencing used blood. The receptors derive from a woman aged 25-40 years in good health. Each CDR3 is given with its conserved first and last residue. Each record gives: D gene, J gene, V gene, clone size, CDR3 protein, CDR3 DNA. A D gene is named only where the DNA matches it firmly. Some rows have no size entry. The others give once, few or many, or a class for an expanded clone.

d_call: -; j_call: TRBJ2-5; v_call: TRBV7-9; clone_size: -; cdr3_aa: CASSTRGAQQTQYF; cdr3_nt: TGTGCCAGCAGCACCCGGGGCGCCCAACAGACCCAGTACTTC
d_call: TRBD1; j_call: TRBJ1-2; v_call: TRBV30; clone_size: -; cdr3_aa: CAWTGGAGYGYTF; cdr3_nt: TGTGCCTGGACAGGGGGCGCAGGCTATGGCTACACCTTC
d_call: -; j_call: TRBJ1-2; v_call: TRBV6-5; clone_size: once; cdr3_aa: CASSYGLNYGYTF; cdr3_nt: TGTGCCAGCAGTTACGGCTTGAACTATGGCTACACCTTC
d_call: -; j_call: TRBJ1-2; v_call: TRBV24-1; clone_size: -; cdr3_aa: CATSAGLLYGYTF; cdr3_nt: TGTGCCACCAGCGCGGGACTCCTCTATGGCTACACCTTC
d_call: -; j_call: TRBJ1-1; v_call: TRBV28; clone_size: once; cdr3_aa: CASNTAAEAFF; cdr3_nt: TGTGCCAGCAACACGGCGGCTGAAGCTTTCTTT
d_call: TRBD1; j_call: TRBJ2-7; v_call: TRBV24-1; clone_size: -; cdr3_aa: CATSAKPGQGPYEQYF; cdr3_nt: TGTGCCACCAGTGCGAAGCCGGGACAGGGTCCCTACGAGCAGTACTTC
d_call: TRBD1; j_call: TRBJ1-6; v_call: TRBV10-3; clone_size: -; cdr3_aa: CAISESGTAAIPLHF; cdr3_nt: TGTGCCATCAGTGAGTCCGGGACAGCCGCAATACCCCTCCACTTT
d_call: TRBD2; j_call: TRBJ2-7; v_call: TRBV10-2; clone_size: -; cdr3_aa: CASKRTSRLYEQYF; cdr3_nt: TGCGCCAGCAAGCGGACTAGCCGCCTCTACGAGCAGTACTTC
d_call: -; j_call: TRBJ2-7; v_call: TRBV11-2; clone_size: -; cdr3_aa: CASSQTSFHEQYF; cdr3_nt: TGTGCCAGCAGCCAGACTAGTTTCCACGAGCAGTACTTC
d_call: -; j_call: TRBJ2-5; v_call: TRBV14; clone_size: -; cdr3_aa: CASSQGLHETQYF; cdr3_nt: TGTGCCAGCAGCCAAGGACTTCATGAGACCCAGTACTTC
d_call: -; j_call: TRBJ2-5; v_call: TRBV2; clone_size: -; cdr3_aa: CASRGTTNQETQYF; cdr3_nt: TGTGCCAGCAGGGGGACCACTAACCAAGAGACCCAGTACTTC
d_call: TRBD1; j_call: TRBJ2-2; v_call: TRBV19; clone_size: once; cdr3_aa: CASRKQGAFDTGELFF; cdr3_nt: TGTGCCAGTAGGAAACAGGGGGCATTTGATACCGGGGAGCTGTTTTTT
d_call: -; j_call: TRBJ1-4; v_call: TRBV30; clone_size: once; cdr3_aa: CAWGLDSATNEKLFF; cdr3_nt: TGTGCCTGGGGGCTCGACAGTGCAACTAATGAAAAACTGTTTTTT
d_call: -; j_call: TRBJ1-5; v_call: TRBV3-1/TRBV3-2; clone_size: once; cdr3_aa: CASSQLGNQPQHF; cdr3_nt: TGTGCCAGCAGCCAATTAGGGAATCAGCCCCAGCATTTT
d_call: TRBD2; j_call: TRBJ2-3; v_call: TRBV7-2; clone_size: -; cdr3_aa: CASSFVAGGPADTQYF; cdr3_nt: TGTGCCAGCAGCTTTGTAGCGGGAGGGCCGGCAGATACGCAGTATTTT
d_call: -; j_call: TRBJ1-1; v_call: TRBV19; clone_size: -; cdr3_aa: CASSSDIRGTGARGSAFF; cdr3_nt: TGTGCCAGTAGTAGTGATATTAGGGGGACGGGTGCCAGGGGATCAGCTTTCTTT
d_call: -; j_call: TRBJ2-1; v_call: TRBV7-7; clone_size: -; cdr3_aa: CASSLDGAGREQFF; cdr3_nt: TGTGCTAGCAGCCTCGACGGGGCGGGACGGGAGCAGTTCTTC
d_call: -; j_call: TRBJ2-7; v_call: TRBV30; clone_size: -; cdr3_aa: CAWIRQEATYEQYF; cdr3_nt: TGTGCCTGGATCCGACAGGAGGCTACCTACGAGCAGTACTTC
d_call: TRBD1; j_call: TRBJ1-1; v_call: TRBV30; clone_size: -; cdr3_aa: CAWRDRYFTEAFF; cdr3_nt: TGTGCCTGGCGGGACAGGTATTTCACTGAAGCTTTCTTT
d_call: -; j_call: TRBJ1-5; v_call: TRBV28; clone_size: -; cdr3_aa: CASELVGEGQPQHF; cdr3_nt: TGTGCCAGCGAGTTAGTTGGGGAAGGGCAGCCCCAGCATTTT
d_call: -; j_call: TRBJ1-1; v_call: TRBV19; clone_size: -; cdr3_aa: CASSPRRGTWNTEAFF; cdr3_nt: TGTGCCAGTAGTCCAAGAAGGGGGACTTGGAACACTGAAGCTTTCTTT
d_call: TRBD1; j_call: TRBJ1-3; v_call: TRBV19; clone_size: -; cdr3_aa: CASTTGYRNTIYF; cdr3_nt: TGTGCCAGTACGACAGGGTATAGAAACACCATATATTTT
d_call: TRBD2; j_call: TRBJ2-7; v_call: TRBV7-9; clone_size: few; cdr3_aa: CASSLAAGGLYEQYF; cdr3_nt: TGTGCCAGCAGCTTAGCAGCGGGAGGACTCTACGAGCAGTACTTC
d_call: -; j_call: TRBJ1-3; v_call: TRBV19; clone_size: few; cdr3_aa: CASSSPGHPSGNTIYF; cdr3_nt: TGTGCCAGTAGTTCCCCGGGACACCCATCTGGAAACACCATATATTTT
d_call: TRBD1; j_call: TRBJ2-1; v_call: TRBV7-6; clone_size: -; cdr3_aa: CASSLARQGRNEQFF; cdr3_nt: TGTGCCAGCAGCTTAGCCCGACAGGGTCGGAATGAGCAGTTCTTC
d_call: -; j_call: TRBJ2-3; v_call: TRBV27; clone_size: once; cdr3_aa: CASSGGTVNLDTQYF; cdr3_nt: TGTGCCAGCAGTGGGGGGACCGTAAACTTGGATACGCAGTATTTT
d_call: -; j_call: TRBJ1-6; v_call: TRBV5-6; clone_size: once; cdr3_aa: CASGDSYNSPLHF; cdr3_nt: TGTGCCAGTGGTGACTCCTATAATTCACCCCTCCACTTT
d_call: -; j_call: TRBJ2-3; v_call: TRBV5-4; clone_size: -; cdr3_aa: CASRPAPHVVVDTQYF; cdr3_nt: TGTGCCAGCAGGCCAGCCCCACATGTTGTAGTAGATACGCAGTATTTT
d_call: TRBD1; j_call: TRBJ2-3; v_call: TRBV18; clone_size: -; cdr3_aa: CASSPGQGNTDTQYF; cdr3_nt: TGTGCCAGCTCACCAGGACAGGGTAACACAGATACGCAGTATTTT
d_call: -; j_call: TRBJ1-4; v_call: TRBV5-6; clone_size: -; cdr3_aa: CASSLGRPGEKLFF; cdr3_nt: TGTGCCAGCAGCTTGGGACGTCCTGGGGAAAAACTGTTTTTT
d_call: TRBD1; j_call: TRBJ1-3; v_call: TRBV18; clone_size: -; cdr3_aa: CASSPGTGPGNTIYF; cdr3_nt: TGTGCCAGCTCACCTGGGACAGGGCCTGGAAACACCATATATTTT
d_call: TRBD1; j_call: TRBJ1-1; v_call: TRBV11-2; clone_size: -; cdr3_aa: CASSSQGTDTEAFF; cdr3_nt: TGTGCCAGCAGCTCACAGGGGACCGACACTGAAGCTTTCTTT
d_call: -; j_call: TRBJ1-6; v_call: TRBV19; clone_size: -; cdr3_aa: CASSLQIRRSYNSPLHF; cdr3_nt: TGTGCCAGTAGTCTACAGATCCGGCGCTCCTATAATTCACCCCTCCACTTT
d_call: -; j_call: TRBJ2-7; v_call: TRBV6-5; clone_size: -; cdr3_aa: CASRTGPEGEQYF; cdr3_nt: TGTGCCAGCCGGACGGGGCCCGAGGGGGAGCAGTACTTC
d_call: TRBD2; j_call: TRBJ2-3; v_call: TRBV13; clone_size: -; cdr3_aa: CASSSLTSGRPGRTDTQYF; cdr3_nt: TGTGCCAGCAGCTCCTTGACTAGCGGGAGGCCGGGGAGGACAGATACGCAGTATTTT
d_call: -; j_call: TRBJ1-2; v_call: TRBV19; clone_size: -; cdr3_aa: CASSPQGGANYGYTF; cdr3_nt: TGTGCCAGTAGTCCCCAGGGAGGAGCTAACTATGGCTACACCTTC
d_call: TRBD1; j_call: TRBJ1-2; v_call: TRBV20-1; clone_size: -; cdr3_aa: CSASDRVNYGYTF; cdr3_nt: TGCAGTGCTAGTGACAGGGTTAACTATGGCTACACCTTC
d_call: -; j_call: TRBJ1-2; v_call: TRBV5-1; clone_size: -; cdr3_aa: CASRNETNYGYTF; cdr3_nt: TGCGCCAGCCGAAACGAGACTAACTATGGCTACACCTTC
d_call: TRBD2; j_call: TRBJ2-7; v_call: TRBV7-9; clone_size: medium-sized; cdr3_aa: CASSLGLAGPSSEQYF; cdr3_nt: TGTGCCAGCAGCTTAGGTCTAGCGGGACCTTCATCCGAGCAGTACTTC
d_call: -; j_call: TRBJ2-7; v_call: TRBV5-5; clone_size: -; cdr3_aa: CASSPTITASYEQYF; cdr3_nt: TGTGCCAGCAGTCCGACCATTACAGCCTCCTACGAGCAGTACTTC
d_call: -; j_call: TRBJ2-7; v_call: TRBV5-6; clone_size: -; cdr3_aa: CASGGSREISDEQYF; cdr3_nt: TGTGCCAGCGGCGGAAGCCGGGAAATAAGTGACGAGCAGTACTTC
d_call: -; j_call: TRBJ2-1; v_call: TRBV4-2; clone_size: -; cdr3_aa: CASSQPMGDEQFF; cdr3_nt: TGTGCCAGCAGCCAGCCAATGGGAGATGAGCAGTTCTTC
d_call: -; j_call: TRBJ2-6; v_call: TRBV5-6; clone_size: -; cdr3_aa: CASSLLTASGANVLTF; cdr3_nt: TGTGCCAGCAGCTTGTTGACAGCCTCTGGGGCCAACGTCCTGACTTTC
d_call: -; j_call: TRBJ2-6; v_call: TRBV7-3; clone_size: -; cdr3_aa: CASSVGPNSGANVLTF; cdr3_nt: TGTGCCAGCAGCGTGGGACCGAACTCTGGGGCCAACGTCCTGACTTTC
d_call: -; j_call: TRBJ2-5; v_call: TRBV5-4; clone_size: -; cdr3_aa: CASSRAKQETQYF; cdr3_nt: TGTGCCAGCAGCCGAGCGAAACAAGAGACCCAGTACTTC
d_call: -; j_call: TRBJ1-5; v_call: TRBV7-8; clone_size: -; cdr3_aa: CASSLRGGRSNQPQHF; cdr3_nt: TGTGCCAGCAGCTTACGGGGGGGCAGGAGCAATCAGCCCCAGCATTTT
d_call: TRBD1; j_call: TRBJ2-7; v_call: TRBV5-1; clone_size: -; cdr3_aa: CASSSWTGVSYEQYF; cdr3_nt: TGCGCCAGCAGCTCCTGGACAGGGGTCTCCTACGAGCAGTACTTC
d_call: -; j_call: TRBJ1-1; v_call: TRBV11-3; clone_size: once; cdr3_aa: CASSLAGAPNTEAFF; cdr3_nt: TGTGCCAGCAGCTTAGCGGGGGCGCCGAACACTGAAGCTTTCTTT
d_call: TRBD2; j_call: TRBJ2-1; v_call: TRBV11-2; clone_size: once; cdr3_aa: CASSPGLAGHNEQFF; cdr3_nt: TGTGCCAGCAGCCCGGGACTAGCGGGCCACAATGAGCAGTTCTTC
d_call: -; j_call: TRBJ1-3; v_call: TRBV5-4; clone_size: -; cdr3_aa: CASSLWQGLNTIYF; cdr3_nt: TGTGCCAGCAGCTTGTGGCAGGGTTTGAACACCATATATTTT
d_call: TRBD2; j_call: TRBJ2-7; v_call: TRBV28; clone_size: few; cdr3_aa: CASSPTTGTNLIYEQYF; cdr3_nt: TGTGCCAGCAGTCCAACGACCGGGACTAACCTCATTTACGAGCAGTACTTC
d_call: TRBD1; j_call: TRBJ1-1; v_call: TRBV3-1/TRBV3-2; clone_size: -; cdr3_aa: CASSQTGQPNTEAFF; cdr3_nt: TGTGCCAGCAGCCAAACGGGACAGCCGAACACTGAAGCTTTCTTT
d_call: -; j_call: TRBJ1-1; v_call: TRBV27; clone_size: -; cdr3_aa: CASSPSAGSNTEAFF; cdr3_nt: TGTGCCAGCAGTCCTTCCGCCGGGTCGAACACTGAAGCTTTCTTT
d_call: TRBD2; j_call: TRBJ2-1; v_call: TRBV30; clone_size: -; cdr3_aa: CAWNRLAGVNEQFF; cdr3_nt: TGTGCCTGGAATCGGCTAGCGGGAGTTAATGAGCAGTTCTTC
d_call: TRBD2; j_call: TRBJ2-3; v_call: TRBV3-1/TRBV3-2; clone_size: -; cdr3_aa: CASSQQLAGGDTQYF; cdr3_nt: TGTGCCAGCAGCCAACAACTAGCGGGAGGAGATACGCAGTATTTT